These 12 T cell receptor beta chains were all obtained from the same sample, sequenced in a study of CD8 T cells in ankylosing spondylitis (dated by TCRdb to about 2017). Library preparation used 5' RACE. Sequencing relied on an Illumina HiSeq 2500. Clones were called with MiXCR by TCRdb after fastp trimmed the public reads at Q25, and only in-frame beta chains were retained. Under each unique CDR3 protein, matching rows form one entry showing the most common genes and DNA. This sample holds about 200,000 distinct CDR3 sequences; roughly 26% were observed only once. Together, the top ten hold approximately 6.6% of the sample. The sample consisted of blood, either unsorted or a sorted T cell fraction (not recorded which). The receptors shown here come from a male donor with ankylosing spondylitis or in good health (not recorded which).

This chain uses TRBV28 with TRBJ2-1; 9 bases fit TRBD2. Germline assignment: CDR1 MDHEN and CDR2 SYDVKM. This CDR3 region has 15 residues. With V trimmed by 8 bases and J by 8 bases, 13 bases remained unmatched. The CDR3, as DNA: TGTGCCAGCGGAAACTCGGGACTAGCCGGCGATGAGCAGTTCTTC. Translating it yields CASGNSGLAGDEQFF.

This clonotype was observed many times. The rearrangement uses TRBV6-1 and TRBJ1-6; no clear D. Germline V CDR1 and CDR2: MNHNS, SASEGT. Between the trimmed V and J ends, which lost 1 base and 7 bases, there was a span of 11 bases. The CDR3 length is 15 residues. The CDR3: CASSEVGQYNSPLHF. CDR3 bases: TGTGCCAGCAGTGAAGTGGGCCAGTACAATTCACCCCTCCACTTT.

The chain has TRBV20-1 and TRBJ2-5, with D perhaps matching TRBD1 or TRBD2 (6 bases each). Germline lookup yields CDR1 DFQATT and CDR2 SNEGSKA (reference sequence). The length of the CDR3 is 13 residues. Trimming pared 1 base from V and 3 bases from J, leaving 9 bases between. The DNA of the CDR3 is TGCAGTGCTAGAGGGGGGGACAAAGAGACCCAGTACTTC. It codes for CSARGGDKETQYF.

The sample holds many counts of this clonotype. The J gene is TRBJ1-3, the V gene TRBV20-1; 7 bases fit TRBD1. Germline-derived CDR1 and CDR2 are DFQATT and SNEGSKA (reference sequence). This CDR3 region has 14 residues. V lost 6 bases, J lost 0 bases, and 5 bases stayed unmatched. The DNA of the CDR3 is TGCAGTGCGCATACAGGGGACTCTGGAAACACCATATATTTT. It encodes CSAHTGDSGNTIYF.

Many counts were recorded for this clonotype. This CDR3 reads CASSRPGQAEAFF. The CDR3 DNA is TGCGCCAGCAGTCGTCCCGGACAGGCGGAAGCTTTCTTT. The J gene is TRBJ1-1, the V gene TRBV5-1, with 7 bases identical to TRBD1. Germline assignment: CDR1 SGHRS and CDR2 YFSETQ. Trimming removed 5 bases from V and 8 bases from J; junction bases left unmatched: 9. There are 13 residues in the CDR3.

This clonotype was found many times. The chain's CDR3 is CATLRGSGNTIYF. The CDR3 nucleotides read TGTGCCACCCTCAGGGGTTCGGGAAACACCATATATTTT. V gene TRBV28 combines with J gene TRBJ1-3; TRBD1 might be the D (6 bases). The CDR3 contains 13 residues. Germline-derived CDR1 and CDR2 are MDHEN and SYDVKM. Trimming took 10 bases from V and 4 from J, leaving 14 bases between them.

This clonotype has at least ten counts. Germline is not matched at one junction end, which may reflect a read error. This sequence joins TRBV2 and TRBJ2-2; a possible D gene is TRBD2 (6 bases). This CDR3 spans 16 amino acids. Germline values: CDR1 SNHLY, CDR2 FYNNEI. This CDR3 is CATSEARLASAGELFF. The CDR3 DNA sequence: TGTGCCACCAGTGAAGCGCGTCTAGCGTCGGCCGGGGAGCTGTTTTTT.

This clonotype has only a few counts. The chain employs TRBV6-1 and TRBJ2-3, with D perhaps matching TRBD1 or TRBD2 (5 bases each). Germline-derived CDR1 and CDR2 are MNHNS and SASEGT. Trimming cost V 6 bases and J 1 base, with 20 bases left between them. This CDR3 has 17 amino acids. The CDR3 bases are TGTGCCAGCAGAAGGGACGCCGCCGCATCGGGCACAGATACGCAGTATTTT. This encodes CASRRDAAASGTDTQYF.

The sample holds many counts of this clonotype. V usage is TRBV9 and J usage is TRBJ2-1, with TRBD2 matching over 14 bases. This CDR3 is built from 18 residues. V lost 2 bases, J lost 4 bases, and 8 bases stayed unmatched. Germline assignment: CDR1 SGDLS and CDR2 YYNGEE. CDR3 in DNA: TGTGCCAGCAGCGTCCCCGGGACTAGCGGGGGACCATACAATGAGCAGTTCTTC. Amino acids: CASSVPGTSGGPYNEQFF.

The table lists this clonotype with many counts. The chain joins TRBV7-9 to TRBJ2-7; D is perhaps TRBD1 or TRBD2 (7 bases each). This CDR3 is built from 17 residues. The germline V gene encodes CDR1 SEHNR and CDR2 FQNEAQ (reference sequence). V was trimmed by 4 bases and J by 1 base, leaving 20 bases between them. This chain's CDR3 is CASSSNRGEGASYEQYF. CDR3 sequence (DNA): TGTGCCAGCAGCTCGAATAGGGGGGAGGGGGCGTCCTACGAGCAGTACTTC.

The table lists this clonotype with a few counts. V and J are TRBV10-3 and TRBJ2-1, with D possibly being TRBD1 (6 bases). Between the trimmed V and J ends, which lost 6 bases and 10 bases, there was a span of 10 bases. The CDR3 consists of 11 residues. Germline loops: CDR1 ENHRY, CDR2 SYGVKD. The DNA of the CDR3 is TGTGCCATCAGGGACAGCCAGGAGCAGTTCTTC. It specifies CAIRDSQEQFF.

This clonotype was detected only a few times. The rearrangement uses TRBV29-1 and TRBJ2-3; D is possibly TRBD1 (5 bases). Germline assignment: CDR1 SQVTM and CDR2 ANQGSEA. The CDR3 has 14 amino acids. Trimming removed 6 bases from V and 0 bases from J, with 13 bases in between. The CDR3 sequence: CSVTAESSTDTQYF. CDR3 in DNA: TGCAGCGTGACAGCCGAATCTAGCACAGATACGCAGTATTTT.